The text below deals with one T cell receptor (beta chain). This entry is derived from a study of identical twins. TCRdb independently ran MiXCR on the 5' RACE reads; one entry per CDR3 protein. The sample contains around 1.7 million distinct CDR3 sequences, about 32% of which appear only once. The CDR3 sequence is 17 residues long. CDR1 is SGHAT and CDR2 is FQNNGV in the germline V gene. Trimming removed 5 bases from V and 4 bases from J; junction bases left unmatched: 10. The sample taken for sequencing was cord blood. This sequence originates from a newborn girl in good health. The V call is TRBV11-2, the J call TRBJ2-1; 11 positions match TRBD2. The CDR3, as DNA: TGTGCCAGCAGCGTCCGGACTAGCGGGTCAAAATACAATGAGCAGTTCTTC. Protein product: CASSVRTSGSKYNEQFF.